The 14 T cell receptor beta chains below all came from one sample that was sequenced in a study of cytomegalovirus exposure and HLA in healthy donors (dated by TCRdb to the late 2010s). Library creation used the immunoSEQ multiplex PCR assay. A mixture of 60 forward primers for TCR Vbeta segments and 13 reverse primers for TCR Jbeta segments was used in the multiplex PCR. TCRdb stores this immuneACCESS table with in-frame sequences only. Part of the clones is absent; in the studies checked, under half of the shortfall reflects unresolved V genes, and no reason is known for the rest. This sample's table has entries for about 77,000 clones. 12% to 15% of the sample is taken by the ten largest. Sequenced sample: PBMCs. The origin of the receptors is a man over 45 in good health and CMV-seropositive.

V and J are TRBV30 and TRBJ2-2, with D maybe TRBD1 (5 bases). The CDR3 covers 15 residues. The germline V gene has CDR1 GTSNPN and CDR2 SVGIG (reference sequence). Trimming removed 0 bases at V and 8 bases at J, with 16 bases between. In nucleotides, the CDR3 is TGTGCCTGGAGTGTTTTTAGGGGTGCTCCGGGGGAGCTGTTTTTT. This encodes CAWSVFRGAPGELFF.

The chain employs TRBV9 and TRBJ2-7; 7 bases fit TRBD1. This CDR3 spans 18 amino acids. CDR1 is SGDLS and CDR2 is YYNGEE in the germline V gene. V trimming: 2 bases; J trimming: 0 bases; junction bases outside the gene matches: 14. In nucleotides, the CDR3 is TGTGCCAGCAGCGTCCGGGACAGACACATCCTGCCCTCCTACGAGCAGTACGTC. Its protein product is CASSVRDRHILPSYEQYV.

The chain employs TRBV12-2 and TRBJ2-7; TRBD1 is taken as the D call from the table, unchecked against the DNA. TRBV12-2 is a pseudogene locus. This CDR3 spans 16 amino acids. Here the CDR3 reads CASRFNLQGSSYEQYV. The CDR3 bases are TGTGCAAGTCGCTTTAACCTGCAGGGGAGCTCCTACGAGCAGTACGTC.

The rearrangement uses TRBV19 and TRBJ1-5; TRBD1 aligns across 11 bases. Per germline, CDR1 LNHDA and CDR2 SQIVND (reference sequence). CDR3 length: 15 residues. J gave up 1 base and V 7 bases, and 3 bases lay outside the gene matches. CDR3 sequence reads: CASTRDRGSNQPQHF. Here the CDR3 DNA reads TGTGCCAGTACCAGGGACAGGGGGAGCAATCAGCCCCAGCATTTT.

The J gene is TRBJ1-5, the V gene TRBV27; weak D call: TRBD1 (6 bases). V lost 2 bases and J 7 bases, leaving 15 bases between the germline ends. Germline loops: CDR1 MNHEY, CDR2 SMNVEV (reference sequence). CDR3 length: 15 amino acids. The CDR3 DNA reads TGTGCCAGCAGTTTAGTTAGGGGGTTAGGACAGCCCCAGCATTTT. Its protein is CASSLVRGLGQPQHF.

The genes are TRBV2 and TRBJ1-2, with 8 bases that match TRBD1. V lost 6 bases and J lost 4; bases outside the gene matches: 10. This CDR3 has 15 amino acids. Germline lookup yields CDR1 SNHLY and CDR2 FYNNEI. The DNA for the CDR3 is TGTGCCAGCAGGCCGGGGACAGGCTCCCTCTATGGCTACACCTTC. Translating gives CASRPGTGSLYGYTF.

The chain recombines TRBV19 with TRBJ2-1, with 8 bases lining up with TRBD2. From germline, CDR1 is LNHDA and CDR2 SQIVND (reference sequence). Trimming cost V 0 bases and J 0 bases; bases outside gene matches: 13. This CDR3 has 20 amino acids. The chain's CDR3 is CASSIDRGSGDYSSYNEQFF. Here the CDR3 DNA reads TGTGCCAGTAGTATAGATCGGGGTAGCGGGGATTACAGCTCCTACAATGAGCAGTTCTTC.

The chain joins TRBV6-6 to TRBJ1-2; 7 positions match TRBD1. The CDR3 has 16 residues. J gave up 3 bases and V 2 bases, and 9 bases lay outside the gene matches. From germline, CDR1 is MNHNY and CDR2 SVGAGI (reference sequence). CDR3 protein: CASSYPLQGMDYGYTF. CDR3 coding DNA: TGTGCCAGCAGTTACCCTTTACAGGGGATGGACTATGGCTACACCTTC.

The genes are TRBV4-2 and TRBJ1-5; TRBD1 might be the D (6 bases). Germline V gene data show CDR1 as LGHNA and CDR2 as YNFKEQ. The CDR3 covers 16 residues. V lost 4 bases and J lost 7, with 20 bases in between. CDR3 bases: TGTGCCAGCAGCCGGGGAAACCAGGGGAGCGGACAGCCCCAGCATTTT. Translating gives CASSRGNQGSGQPQHF.

The chain uses TRBV7-2 and TRBJ1-1; 7 nucleotides align to TRBD1. From germline, CDR1 is SGHTA and CDR2 FQGNSA. Trimming took 3 bases from V and 3 from J; bases not matched to a gene: 7. The CDR3 is 15 residues long. CDR3 region: CASSLTGIGDTEAFF. CDR3 nucleotide sequence: TGTGCCAGCAGCTTGACAGGGATCGGCGACACTGAAGCTTTCTTT. The full variable domain, in which reference TRBV7-2 and TRBJ1-1 provide the parts outside the CDR3, is GAGVSQSPSNKVTEKGKDVELRCDPISGHTALYWYRQSLGQGLEFLIYFQGNSAPDKSGLPSDRFSAERTGGSVSTLTIQRTQQEDSAVYLCASSLTGIGDTEAFFGQGTRLTVV.

The chain carries TRBV2 and TRBJ1-2; TRBD1 matches 8 bases. J lost 4 bases, V lost 4 bases, and 14 bases had no gene match. The germline CDR1 and CDR2 sequences are SNHLY and FYNNEI. The CDR3 extends over 17 amino acids. The CDR3, as DNA: TGTGCCAGCAGTGGGCGGGCGGACAGGGATTGGACCTATGGCTACACCTTC. It yields the protein CASSGRADRDWTYGYTF.

V gene TRBV4-1 combines with J gene TRBJ1-5; unclear D gene. V was trimmed by 0 bases and J by 4 bases, leaving 4 bases between them. Germline CDR1 MGHRA, CDR2 YSYEKL. The CDR3 is 13 amino acids. DNA for the CDR3: TGCGCCAGCAGCCAAGATACTAATCAGCCCCAGCATTTT. Translation: CASSQDTNQPQHF.

The chain employs TRBV7-2 and TRBJ2-5, with 8 bases matching TRBD2. The CDR3 covers 14 residues. CDR1 and CDR2 (germline): SGHTA, FQGNSA. V lost 5 bases, J lost 5 bases, and 7 bases stayed unmatched. Here the CDR3 reads CASSASPSGETQYF. CDR3 DNA: TGTGCCAGCAGCGCATCGCCTAGCGGGGAGACCCAGTACTTC. Complete variable domain (other parts from reference TRBV7-2 and TRBJ2-5): GAGVSQSPSNKVTEKGKDVELRCDPISGHTALYWYRQSLGQGLEFLIYFQGNSAPDKSGLPSDRFSAERTGGSVSTLTIQRTQQEDSAVYLCASSASPSGETQYFGPGTRLLVL.

V and J are TRBV7-9 and TRBJ2-2, with D tentatively TRBD2 (5 bases). The germline CDR1 and CDR2 sequences are SEHNR and FQNEAQ (reference sequence). V was clipped by 5 bases and J by 3 bases, with 13 bases between them. The CDR3 runs to 15 residues. CDR3: CASSPPGTYTGELFF. Here the CDR3 DNA reads TGTGCCAGCAGCCCCCCGGGAACTTACACCGGGGAGCTGTTTTTT. The variable domain in full, completed from reference TRBV7-9 and TRBJ2-2, reads DTGVSQNPRHKITKRGQNVTFRCDPISEHNRLYWYRQTLGQGPEFLTYFQNEAQLEKSRLLSDRFSAERPKGSFSTLEIQRTEQGDSAMYLCASSPPGTYTGELFFGEGSRLTVL.